These T cell receptor beta chains were read from a single sample in a study of T cells in localized non-small cell lung cancer. This table comes from immunoSEQ multiplex PCR, and its TCRdb copy is limited to in-frame clones, with some not included. The repertoire holds 48,000 or so clones, with 60% to 80% as singletons. The sequenced sample was peripheral blood, obtained before any cancer treatment. The receptors shown here come from a man between 40 and 70 years old with stage I squamous cell lung carcinoma. Both conserved end residues are part of each CDR3. A D gene is named only where the DNA matches it firmly. Only part of the rows carry a size: once, few, many, or a class if the clone is expanded.

clone_size,d_call,v_call,j_call,cdr3_aa,cdr3_nt
.,TRBD1,TRBV27,TRBJ2-2,CASRERQGELAGELFF,TGTGCCAGCAGAGAGAGACAGGGAGAGTTAGCCGGGGAGCTGTTTTTT
.,.,TRBV21-1,TRBJ2-5,CASSNRREPETQYF,TGTGCCAGCAGCAACCGCAGGGAACCAGAGACCCAGTACTTC
few,.,TRBV5-4,TRBJ2-7,CASSSADISYEQYF,TGTGCCAGCAGCTCTGCGGACATATCCTACGAGCAGTACTTC
few,.,TRBV7-2,TRBJ1-1,CASSFYSGSGTEAFF,TGTGCCAGCAGCTTCTACTCGGGATCGGGCACTGAAGCTTTCTTT
.,TRBD1,TRBV5-4,TRBJ1-2,CASSLEGTGEDYGYTF,TGTGCCAGCAGCCTGGAGGGGACAGGGGAGGACTATGGCTACACCTTC
.,TRBD2,TRBV5-1,TRBJ2-5,CASRDGTSGVETQYF,TGCGCCAGCAGGGATGGGACTAGCGGGGTCGAGACCCAGTACTTC
few,.,TRBV30,TRBJ1-1,CAWSPGLGGTEAFF,TGTGCCTGGAGTCCCGGGCTCGGGGGCACTGAAGCTTTCTTT
.,TRBD2,TRBV30,TRBJ2-1,CAWGIRERGEQFF,TGTGCCTGGGGGATAAGGGAGCGGGGTGAGCAGTTCTTC
.,.,TRBV4-1,TRBJ2-2,CASSPPGGAGGELFF,TGCGCCAGCAGCCCCCCAGGGGGGGCTGGAGGGGAGCTGTTTTTT
.,.,TRBV6-6,TRBJ2-4,CASSYRGSPKNIQYF,TGTGCCAGCAGTTACAGGGGGTCCCCCAAAAACATTCAGTACTTC
.,TRBD2,TRBV4-1,TRBJ2-7,CASSQDAGGLSEQYF,TGCGCCAGCAGCCAAGATGCGGGGGGGCTTAGTGAGCAGTACTTC
.,.,TRBV6-1,TRBJ1-3,CASMHMSSGNTIYF,TGTGCCAGCATGCACATGAGCTCTGGAAACACCATATATTTT
.,.,TRBV4-2,TRBJ2-7,CASSQDQGTYEQYF,TGTGCCAGCAGCCAAGATCAGGGCACCTACGAGCAGTACTTC
.,.,TRBV30,TRBJ1-5,CAWSPYSNQPQHF,TGTGCCTGGAGTCCTTATAGCAATCAGCCCCAGCATTTT
.,TRBD2,TRBV29-1,TRBJ2-7,CSVDGGGYEQYF,TGCAGCGTTGACGGCGGGGGATACGAGCAGTACTTC
.,.,TRBV9,TRBJ2-5,CASSGAGGFLETQYF,TGTGCCAGCAGCGGGGCAGGGGGGTTCCTGGAGACCCAGTACTTC
.,.,TRBV28,TRBJ2-1,CASGHKVEQFF,TGTGCCAGCGGACATAAAGTTGAGCAGTTCTTC
.,.,TRBV14,TRBJ1-1,CASSQQGTEAFF,TGTGCCAGCAGCCAACAGGGCACTGAAGCTTTCTTT
few,TRBD2,TRBV25-1,TRBJ2-5,CASSERSGTSGGGETQYF,TGTGCCAGCAGTGAACGTTCCGGGACTAGCGGGGGCGGGGAGACCCAGTACTTC
.,.,TRBV9,TRBJ1-5,CASSVGGSNQPQHF,TGTGCCAGCAGCGTAGGTGGTAGCAATCAGCCCCAGCATTTT
once,TRBD2,TRBV6-6,TRBJ2-7,CASSYSRLAGGYEQYF,TGTGCCAGCAGTTACTCCCGACTAGCGGGGGGCTACGAGCAGTACTTC
.,.,TRBV6-1,TRBJ1-3,CASSEGDPSGNTIYF,TGTGCCAGCAGTGAAGGGGATCCCTCTGGAAACACCATATATTTT
.,.,TRBV6-5,TRBJ1-5,CASSYSVQRDQPQHF,TGTGCCAGCAGTTACTCGGTGCAGCGGGATCAGCCCCAGCATTTT
once,TRBD1,TRBV18,TRBJ1-5,CASSQGAFRPQHF,TGTGCCAGCTCACAGGGGGCGTTTCGGCCCCAGCATTTT
.,TRBD1,TRBV28,TRBJ1-6,CASSLAGGFVIF,TGTGCCAGCAGTTTGGCAGGGGGCTTCGTTATCTTT
.,.,TRBV30,TRBJ1-4,CAWSVWGEKLFF,TGTGCCTGGAGTGTATGGGGGGAAAAACTGTTTTTT
.,TRBD1,TRBV30,TRBJ1-1,CAWRGGPNEAFF,TGTGCCTGGAGAGGGGGCCCTAATGAAGCTTTCTTT
.,TRBD1,TRBV7-2,TRBJ1-2,CASSFGQGNYGYTF,TGTGCCAGCAGCTTCGGACAGGGGAACTATGGCTACACCTTC
few,TRBD2,TRBV19,TRBJ2-1,CASSETSGGSGEQFF,TGTGCCAGTAGTGAGACTAGCGGGGGGTCTGGTGAGCAGTTCTTC
.,.,TRBV7-9,TRBJ2-7,CASTFSTSYEQYF,TGTGCCAGCACCTTTTCGACCTCCTACGAGCAGTACTTC
.,TRBD2,TRBV14,TRBJ2-1,CASSQKRAGTSGGNEQFF,TGTGCCAGCAGCCAAAAAAGGGCTGGGACTAGCGGGGGAAATGAGCAGTTCTTC
.,.,TRBV18,TRBJ2-5,CASSTRGSQETQYF,TGTGCCAGCTCAACGCGGGGATCACAAGAGACCCAGTACTTC
.,.,TRBV5-6,TRBJ1-5,CASSLRTVSNQPQHF,TGTGCCAGCAGCCTCAGAACAGTTAGCAATCAGCCCCAGCATTTT
few,TRBD1,TRBV10-3,TRBJ1-1,CAISEGGTDTEAFF,TGTGCCATCAGTGAAGGTGGGACAGACACTGAAGCTTTCTTT
.,.,TRBV6-5,TRBJ1-4,CASSEGWAGGKLFF,TGTGCCAGCAGTGAGGGTTGGGCAGGTGGAAAACTGTTTTTT
.,.,TRBV9,TRBJ2-5,CASSVGGGGETQYF,TGTGCCAGCAGCGTAGGAGGGGGAGGGGAGACCCAGTACTTC
once,TRBD1,TRBV28,TRBJ1-6,CASTPTGIDSPLHF,TGTGCCAGCACACCGACAGGGATCGATTCACCCCTCCACTTT
.,TRBD1,TRBV5-5,TRBJ2-7,CASSLDGWDSSYEQYF,TGTGCCAGCAGCTTGGATGGGTGGGACAGCTCCTACGAGCAGTACTTC
.,.,TRBV11-2,TRBJ1-1,CASSLLGAGVTEAFF,TGTGCCAGCAGCCTCCTGGGGGCAGGGGTAACTGAAGCTTTCTTT
.,TRBD1,TRBV5-4,TRBJ2-7,CASSLTGSVNEQYF,TGTGCCAGCAGCCTGACAGGGAGCGTAAACGAGCAGTACTTC
.,.,TRBV6-4,TRBJ1-1,CASSDSSRATEAFF,TGTGCCAGCAGTGACTCGAGTCGCGCCACTGAAGCTTTCTTT
.,.,TRBV12-5,TRBJ2-1,CASGLGSSGLNEQFF,TGTGCTAGTGGTTTAGGTTCGTCAGGGCTCAATGAGCAGTTCTTC
.,.,TRBV2,TRBJ2-6,CASSREGANVLTF,TGTGCCAGCAGTAGAGAAGGGGCCAACGTCCTGACTTTC
many,.,TRBV4-3,TRBJ2-1,CASSQEGTGNEQFF,TGCGCCAGCAGCCAAGAGGGAACAGGGAATGAGCAGTTCTTC
.,.,TRBV29-1,TRBJ2-5,CSVEVVLAETQYF,TGCAGCGTTGAAGTGGTACTAGCCGAGACCCAGTACTTC
.,TRBD1,TRBV19,TRBJ1-1,CASSHVDRADDEAFF,TGTGCCAGTAGCCATGTCGACAGGGCGGATGATGAAGCTTTCTTT
.,.,TRBV6-5,TRBJ1-2,CASSFGQNYGYTF,TGTGCCAGCAGCTTCGGACAGAACTATGGCTACACCTTC
.,TRBD1,TRBV19,TRBJ1-2,CASKLGTGPSGGYTF,TGTGCCAGTAAACTAGGGACAGGCCCTTCGGGGGGCTACACCTTC
once,.,TRBV6-5,TRBJ1-1,CAIGIKAFF,TGTGCCATTGGGATAAAGGCTTTCTTT
.,.,TRBV4-1,TRBJ1-4,CASSQEGDVGNEKLFF,TGCGCCAGCAGCCAAGAAGGAGACGTGGGGAATGAAAAACTGTTTTTT
.,TRBD2,TRBV5-4,TRBJ2-2,CASSLAGGFGELFF,TGTGCCAGCAGCCTAGCGGGGGGCTTTGGGGAGCTGTTTTTT
.,.,TRBV7-6,TRBJ1-5,CATTPQHF,TGTGCCACCACGCCCCAGCATTTT
.,.,TRBV5-1,TRBJ2-2,CASSFGAQVTGELFF,TGCGCCAGCAGCTTTGGTGCACAAGTCACCGGGGAGCTGTTTTTT